This T cell receptor (beta chain) is from a study of glioma-infiltrating T cells after dendritic cell vaccination. In the study overall: Dendritic cells derived from monocytes and pulsed with autologous tumor lysate formed the vaccine. The study, taken as a whole, reports: Only a small number of patients had complete blood and tumor samples.

With regard to this clone: Antigen: not known.

Assay used: immunoSEQ multiplex PCR; TCRdb lists only in-frame clones, some missing. Of about 130 clones detected, approximately 89% appear once; the ten largest clones hold around 15%. All glioblastoma patients lacked an isocitrate dehydrogenase mutation. H&E staining confirmed tumor content above 20% in tissue. CDR1 and CDR2 (germline): SEHNR, FQNEAQ (reference sequence). The germline V and J ends were trimmed by 5 bases and 5 bases, with 17 bases remaining between them. CDR3 length: 15 residues. V and J are TRBV7-9 and TRBJ2-3; D is perhaps TRBD2 (7 bases). The starting material was tumor tissue, obtained before dendritic cell vaccination. The receptor was derived from a human donor with glioblastoma. CDR3 DNA sequence: TGTGCCAGCAGCGCCCGGCGGGGGCAGAAAGATACGCAGTATTTT. Protein: CASSARRGQKDTQYF.